The 32 T cell receptor beta chains given below trace back to one sample, sequenced in a study of blood T cell repertoires in COVID-19. The method was immunoSEQ multiplex PCR; TCRdb's version includes in-frame clones alone and lacks a portion of them. The table lists fewer than 350,000 clones, roughly nine tenths of them singletons, with 10% to 15% in the top ten. The sequencing input was peripheral blood. The receptors were gathered from a woman aged 25 to 39 with COVID-19, enrolled during active disease.

This clone came up many times. The rearrangement links TRBV30 to TRBJ2-2, with 7 positions matching TRBD1. The germline gives CDR1 GTSNPN, CDR2 SVGIG (reference sequence). With 3 bases clipped from V and 0 bases from J, the junction kept 7 bases outside the gene matches. This CDR3 is 16 amino acids long. The DNA for the CDR3 is TGTGCCTGGAGGGTGCGCGGACAGGCGAACACCGGGGAGCTGTTTTTT. It specifies CAWRVRGQANTGELFF.

There are a few counts of this clone. The chain joins TRBV7-9 to TRBJ2-1, with 9 bases identical to TRBD2. Unmatched junction bases numbered 8, after V lost 8 bases and J lost 3 bases. This CDR3 spans 15 amino acids. From germline, CDR1 is SEHNR and CDR2 FQNEAQ (reference sequence). The CDR3 sequence is CASLGASGDYNEQFF. The CDR3 nucleotides are TGTGCCAGCTTAGGGGCTAGCGGGGACTACAATGAGCAGTTCTTC.

In this sample, this clone turned up once. The rearrangement joins TRBV20-1 to TRBJ1-4; a possible D gene is TRBD1 (5 bases). This CDR3 contains 13 residues. Trimming took off 3 bases at V and 3 bases at J, with 8 bases between the two ends. CDR1 DFQATT and CDR2 SNEGSKA come from the germline V gene (reference sequence). The CDR3 DNA is TGCAGTGCTAGTGGGGGGGCTAATGAAAAACTGTTTTTT. The encoded protein is CSASGGANEKLFF.

The V gene is TRBV1, the J gene TRBJ1-3. TRBV1 is tagged as a pseudogene. This CDR3 has 17 amino acids. CDR3 residues: CTSRGPSGGISGNTIYF. CDR3 nucleotides: TGCACCAGCAGGGGTCCTTCCGGAGGTATCTCTGGAAACACCATATATTTT.

The rearrangement links TRBV14 to TRBJ2-1; D is ambiguous. With 4 bases removed from V and 7 bases from J, the gap between germline ends came to 14 bases. This CDR3 is 14 amino acids long. Germline V CDR1 and CDR2: SGHDN, FVKESK. The CDR3 sequence: CASSLVGLLNEQFF. CDR3 nucleotide sequence: TGTGCCAGCAGCCTTGTTGGGCTTTTGAATGAGCAGTTCTTC.

This chain connects TRBV6-5 to TRBJ1-1, with D unresolved. CDR1 and CDR2 from the germline V gene are MNHEY and SVGAGI. The V gene lost 7 bases and the J gene lost 6 bases, with 15 bases spanning the gap. This CDR3 is 13 amino acids long. The CDR3 DNA reads TGTGCCAGCACGATTGTCGCTCTAGCTGAAGCTTTCTTT. Its protein product is CASTIVALAEAFF.

This clone was seen only once. J is TRBJ2-1 and V is TRBV10-2; tentatively, D is TRBD2 (6 bases). The CDR3 is made up of 13 amino acids. CDR1 is WSHSY, CDR2 SAAADI, per germline. Trimming took 4 bases from V and 3 from J, leaving 7 bases between them. The CDR3 DNA is TGCGCCAGCAGTGGGGGGGTCTACAATGAGCAGTTCTTC. Its protein is CASSGGVYNEQFF.

This chain links TRBV2 with TRBJ1-2, with 7 bases lining up with TRBD1. V was pared by 5 bases and J by 6 bases, with 3 bases of the junction left unmatched. Germline V CDR1 and CDR2: SNHLY, FYNNEI. The CDR3 is made up of 12 amino acids. Here the CDR3 reads CASSRQGDGYTF. In DNA form, the CDR3 reads TGTGCCAGCAGTAGACAGGGCGATGGCTACACCTTC.

V and J are TRBV7-6 and TRBJ2-1; possibly TRBD1 for D (5 bases). The V end was cut by 5 bases, the J end by 5 bases, with 10 bases between. CDR3 length equals 13 residues. Germline lookup yields CDR1 SGHVS and CDR2 FNYEAQ. CDR3 nucleotide sequence: TGTGCCAGCAGCGCAGGGCGCGACAATGAGCAGTTCTTC. Amino acids: CASSAGRDNEQFF.

The J gene is TRBJ1-1, the V gene TRBV14, with D possibly TRBD1 on 6 matching bases. The CDR3 extends over 12 amino acids. Germline-derived CDR1 and CDR2 are SGHDN and FVKESK. Trimming pared 5 bases from V and 3 bases from J, leaving 7 bases between. CDR3 amino acids: CASSWTDTEAFF. The CDR3 DNA is TGTGCCAGCAGCTGGACAGACACTGAAGCTTTCTTT. Using reference TRBV14 and TRBJ1-1 for the parts outside the CDR3, the full variable domain is EAGVTQFPSHSVIEKGQTVTLRCDPISGHDNLYWYRRVMGKEIKFLLHFVKESKQDESGMPNNRFLAERTGGTYSTLKVQPAELEDSGVYFCASSWTDTEAFFGQGTRLTVV.

The chain has TRBV11-2 and TRBJ2-5, with TRBD2 as a possible D gene (7 bases). Per germline, CDR1 SGHAT and CDR2 FQNNGV. The CDR3 consists of 18 residues. Between the trimmed V and J ends, which lost 1 base and 7 bases, there was a span of 25 bases. The CDR3 bases are TGTGCCAGCAGCTTAGGCGCCGGGGCGGGGGCGCCTTTGGGGACCCAGTACTTC. Amino acids: CASSLGAGAGAPLGTQYF.

The V call is TRBV5-4, the J call TRBJ2-2, with a weak D call TRBD1 (6 bases). V dropped 4 bases and J dropped 1 base, with 11 bases sitting between them. The length of the CDR3 is 15 residues. Germline loops: CDR1 SGHNT, CDR2 YYREEE (reference sequence). The CDR3 bases are TGTGCCAGCAGCGAAGGGGGTCTGAACACCGGGGAGCTGTTTTTT. It yields the protein CASSEGGLNTGELFF.

This chain links TRBV15 with TRBJ1-2, with D unresolved. Deletions cut 3 bases from V and 0 bases from J, with 14 bases between. CDR3 length: 16 residues. Germline V gives CDR1 LNHNV, CDR2 YYDKDF (reference sequence). The CDR3 region has the DNA TGTGCCACCAGCAGTCCCCTGGGAGAAGCTAACTATGGCTACACCTTC. This sequence encodes CATSSPLGEANYGYTF.

The table lists this clone with a count of one. The chain employs TRBV19 and TRBJ1-5; D is perhaps TRBD1 (5 bases). V shed 9 bases and J shed 0 bases, with 12 bases lying between them. The CDR3 extends over 14 amino acids. Germline V gives CDR1 LNHDA, CDR2 SQIVND (reference sequence). DNA for the CDR3: TGTGCCAGCTGGGAGGGGATTAGCAATCAGCCCCAGCATTTT. Its translation is CASWEGISNQPQHF.

V gene TRBV24-1 combines with J gene TRBJ1-3, with D perhaps matching TRBD1 (6 bases). The CDR3 has 17 amino acids. V was trimmed by 2 bases and J by 3 bases, leaving 16 bases between them. Germline V gene sequence: CDR1 KGHDR, CDR2 SFDVKD. The chain's CDR3 is CATSDSHRELRGNTIYF. CDR3 bases: TGTGCCACCAGTGATTCCCACAGGGAGCTCCGTGGAAACACCATATATTTT.

The chain recombines TRBV5-1 with TRBJ2-1; 9 bases align to TRBD2. The CDR3 covers 17 residues. Germline V gives CDR1 SGHRS, CDR2 YFSETQ. Trimming removed 4 bases from V and 4 bases from J; junction bases left unmatched: 12. CDR3 loop: CASSRIAGVSLYNEQFF. The CDR3 region has the DNA TGCGCCAGCAGCCGTATAGCGGGGGTCTCTCTTTACAATGAGCAGTTCTTC.

This chain connects TRBV11-1 to TRBJ1-1; 7 nucleotides match TRBD1. The CDR3 is made up of 14 amino acids. Germline assignment: CDR1 SGHAT and CDR2 FQDESV (reference sequence). Losses at the gene ends were 4 bases for V and 4 bases for J; bases not matched to a gene: 6. CDR3 residues: CASSSPRDSTEAFF. CDR3 DNA: TGTGCCAGCAGCTCACCACGGGACAGCACTGAAGCTTTCTTT.

This clone was seen a handful of times. V and J are TRBV28 and TRBJ1-5; D unclear. Trimming cost V 6 bases and J 0 bases, with 3 bases left between them. Germline CDR1 reads MDHEN; CDR2 reads SYDVKM. This CDR3 region has 12 residues. CDR3 loop: CASSYSNQPQHF. The CDR3 nucleotides read TGTGCCAGCAGCTATAGCAATCAGCCCCAGCATTTT.

The chain is built from TRBV24-1 and TRBJ2-5, with a possible D match to TRBD2 (6 bases). The V gene's germline CDR1 is KGHDR and CDR2 SFDVKD. Trimming pared 3 bases from V and 5 bases from J, leaving 15 bases between. The CDR3 runs 15 residues. The CDR3 DNA sequence: TGTGCCACCAGTGATGCCAGGACAAGCGGGGAGACCCAGTACTTC. This codes for CATSDARTSGETQYF.

The rearrangement links TRBV4-2 to TRBJ2-5; tentative D call: TRBD2 (6 bases). CDR1 is LGHNA, CDR2 YNFKEQ, per germline. The CDR3 consists of 16 residues. V dropped 4 bases and J dropped 1 base, with 16 bases sitting between them. The DNA of the CDR3 is TGTGCCAGCAGCCTACTCGCGGCGGGATCCCAAGAGACCCAGTACTTC. Protein: CASSLLAAGSQETQYF.

This clone was recorded a few times. This rearrangement joins TRBV10-3 to TRBJ1-5; TRBD1 is a possible D gene (5 bases). Germline V gives CDR1 ENHRY, CDR2 SYGVKD. The V end lost 6 bases, the J end lost 2 bases, and 8 bases lay between the germline ends. The CDR3 is 13 amino acids. The CDR3 region has the DNA TGTGCCATCAGGCAGGGCGGCAATCAGCCCCAGCATTTT. The encoded protein is CAIRQGGNQPQHF.

The chain recombines TRBV27 with TRBJ1-6; D not certain. The CDR3 consists of 12 residues. Germline CDR1 reads MNHEY; CDR2 reads SMNVEV (reference sequence). Trimming took off 3 bases at V and 7 bases at J, with 4 bases between the two ends. CDR3 sequence reads: CASSFQNSPLHF. CDR3 sequence (DNA): TGTGCCAGCAGTTTCCAGAATTCACCCCTCCACTTT.

The chain joins TRBV28 to TRBJ2-1, with D maybe TRBD1 (6 bases). The CDR3 consists of 15 residues. Trimming took off 4 bases at V and 0 bases at J, with 10 bases between the two ends. The germline V gene has CDR1 MDHEN and CDR2 SYDVKM. CDR3 protein: CASSWDISSYNEQFF. For the CDR3, the DNA is TGTGCCAGCAGTTGGGACATAAGCTCCTACAATGAGCAGTTCTTC. The full variable domain, completed using reference TRBV28 and TRBJ2-1, is DVKVTQSSRYLVKRTGEKVFLECVQDMDHENMFWYRQDPGLGLRLIYFSYDVKMKEKGDIPEGYSVSREKKERFSLILESASTNQTSMYLCASSWDISSYNEQFFGPGTRLTVL.

The rearrangement links TRBV27 to TRBJ2-1; possible D gene TRBD1, 5 bases. The V and J ends lost 5 bases and 3 bases respectively, with 14 bases between them. This CDR3 is built from 15 residues. Germline CDR1 reads MNHEY; CDR2 reads SMNVEV (reference sequence). CDR3 nucleotide sequence: TGTGCCAGCAGTGAGACAGACCCTAACTACAATGAGCAGTTCTTC. It is translated as CASSETDPNYNEQFF.

This clone was found a few times. The rearrangement joins TRBV2 to TRBJ1-1; D remains unclear. Germline V gives CDR1 SNHLY, CDR2 FYNNEI. Trimming removed 6 bases at V and 3 bases at J, with 11 bases between. The CDR3 runs 13 residues. The CDR3 spells CASRMTQYTEAFF. The DNA for the CDR3 is TGTGCCAGCAGGATGACACAATACACTGAAGCTTTCTTT.

As to this clone: The identical CDR3 is also encoded by other nucleotide sequences in the sample. This chain joins TRBV5-1 and TRBJ2-1; D remains unclear. This CDR3 is 15 amino acids long. Germline V gene sequence: CDR1 SGHRS, CDR2 YFSETQ. V lost 4 bases, J lost 0 bases, and 11 bases lay in between. CDR3 DNA: TGCGCCAGCAGCCTTTCCTCCAGCTCCTACAATGAGCAGTTCTTC. Amino acid sequence: CASSLSSSSYNEQFF.

In nucleotides, the CDR3 is TGTGCCAGCAGCCAAGTGCGTACCGGGGAGCTGTTTTTT. Protein sequence: CASSQVRTGELFF. V is TRBV3-1 (or the pseudogene TRBV3-2) and J is TRBJ2-2; D not certain. The CDR3 consists of 13 residues. CDR1 LGHDT and CDR2 YNNKEL come from the germline V gene (reference sequence). V dropped 1 base and J dropped 5 bases, with 5 bases sitting between them.

The chain uses TRBV5-4 and TRBJ1-2; D is unresolved. V was cut by 0 bases and J by 5 bases, with 11 bases left in between. The CDR3 is 14 residues long. Germline V gene data show CDR1 as SGHNT and CDR2 as YYREEE (reference sequence). As DNA, the CDR3 is TGTGCCAGCAGCTTGGTAGAGGGTCGGTATGGCTACACCTTC. It translates to CASSLVEGRYGYTF.

The rearrangement links TRBV4-2 to TRBJ1-2; D is unclear. V was clipped by 0 bases and J by 4 bases, with 15 bases between them. This CDR3 comprises 16 residues. CDR1 and CDR2 (germline): LGHNA, YNFKEQ. CDR3 bases: TGTGCCAGCAGCCAAGAAATTGAAAGTTCTAGCTATGGCTACACCTTC. Translation: CASSQEIESSSYGYTF.

This chain links TRBV11-2 with TRBJ2-1; unclear D gene. Trimming removed 6 bases from V and 0 bases from J, with 12 bases in between. The CDR3 is 15 amino acids. Germline CDR1 is SGHAT and CDR2 is FQNNGV. The CDR3 DNA is TGTGCCAGCAGTTCGGTGTTTCCCTCCTACAATGAGCAGTTCTTC. Amino acids: CASSSVFPSYNEQFF.

CDR3 bases: TGTGCCAGCAGTCATCTGGGACAAAATGAAAAACTGTTTTTT. Translated, it gives CASSHLGQNEKLFF. The chain combines TRBV11-2 with TRBJ1-4; maybe TRBD1 (6 bases). Germline lookup yields CDR1 SGHAT and CDR2 FQNNGV. Trimming removed 6 bases from V and 5 bases from J, with 13 bases in between. The CDR3 contains 14 residues.

V is TRBV7-8 and J is TRBJ2-7; maybe TRBD1 (7 bases). The ends were cut back, 8 bases at V and 6 bases at J, with 17 bases in the middle. Germline values: CDR1 SGHVS, CDR2 FQNEAQ. This CDR3 spans 13 amino acids. The CDR3 region has the DNA TGTGCCAGCCGACTCGGAGGGGGCGGCGAGCAGTACTTC. It codes for CASRLGGGGEQYF. Based on the CDR3 plus reference TRBV7-8 and TRBJ2-7, the full variable domain is GAGVSQSPRYKVAKRGQDVALRCDPISGHVSLFWYQQALGQGPEFLTYFQNEAQLDKSGLPSDRFFAERPEGSVSTLKIQRTQQEDSAVYLCASRLGGGGEQYFGPGTRLTVT.